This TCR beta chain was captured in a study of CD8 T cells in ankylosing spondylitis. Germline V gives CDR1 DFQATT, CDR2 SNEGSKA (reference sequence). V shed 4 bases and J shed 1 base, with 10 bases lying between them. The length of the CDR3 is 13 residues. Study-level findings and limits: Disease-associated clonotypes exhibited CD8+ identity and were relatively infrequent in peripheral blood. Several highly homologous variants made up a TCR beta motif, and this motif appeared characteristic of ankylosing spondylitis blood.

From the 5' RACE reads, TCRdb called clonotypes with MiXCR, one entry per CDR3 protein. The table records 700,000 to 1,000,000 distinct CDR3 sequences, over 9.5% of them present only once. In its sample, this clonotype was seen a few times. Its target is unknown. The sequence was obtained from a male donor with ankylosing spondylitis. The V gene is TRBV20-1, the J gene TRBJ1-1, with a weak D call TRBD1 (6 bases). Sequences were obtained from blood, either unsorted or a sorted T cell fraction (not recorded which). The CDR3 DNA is TGCAGTGCTATCAGAGGGGGGAACACTGAAGCTTTCTTT. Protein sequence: CSAIRGGNTEAFF.